The 27 T cell receptor beta chains given below trace back to one sample, sequenced in a study of graft-versus-host responses after intestinal transplantation. The repertoire was sequenced with immunoSEQ multiplex PCR; TCRdb's copy has only in-frame clones and lacks some. The sample has around 64,000 clones, around 93% seen once. Antigens for these TCRs are unknown. The specimen comprised unstimulated CD4+ T cells sorted from spleen or lymph node cells, sampled before transplant. The receptors originated from a human donor who was the organ donor for an intestinal transplant.

Written as DNA, the CDR3 is TGTGCCAGCAGACCCTCTGGGGCCAACGTCCTGACTTTC. Its translation: CASRPSGANVLTF. The chain has TRBV7-3 and TRBJ2-6; D is ambiguous. Germline V gene data show CDR1 as SGHTA and CDR2 as FQGTGA. Trimming removed 6 bases at V and 0 bases at J, with 3 bases between. The CDR3 extends over 13 amino acids.

The rearrangement links TRBV27 to TRBJ2-2; a weak D match, TRBD2 (7 bases). The germline CDR1 and CDR2 sequences are MNHEY and SMNVEV (reference sequence). Deletions cut 5 bases from V and 4 bases from J, with 14 bases between. This CDR3 region has 15 residues. DNA for the CDR3: TGTGCCAGCAGTACGAGGGGGGGCGGCACCGGGGAGCTGTTTTTT. It is translated as CASSTRGGGTGELFF.

The chain uses TRBV9 and TRBJ2-3; TRBD2 matches 10 bases. After removal of 6 bases from V and 6 bases from J, the junction contained 4 bases not matched to a gene. The CDR3 consists of 13 residues. Germline V gene data show CDR1 as SGDLS and CDR2 as YYNGEE. CDR3: CASTRTSGDTQYF. In DNA form, the CDR3 reads TGTGCCAGCACCCGGACTAGCGGCGATACGCAGTATTTT. The full variable domain, its missing parts supplied by reference TRBV9 and TRBJ2-3, is DSGVTQTPKHLITATGQRVTLRCSPRSGDLSVYWYQQSLDQGLQFLIQYYNGEERAKGNILERFSAQQFPDLHSELNLSSLELGDSALYFCASTRTSGDTQYFGPGTRLTVL.

The chain joins TRBV10-2 to TRBJ2-5; 8 bases line up with TRBD2. The V segment lost 4 bases and the J segment 2 bases; nucleotides outside the gene matches: 6. Germline V gene sequence: CDR1 WSHSY, CDR2 SAAADI. CDR3 length: 15 residues. CDR3 sequence (DNA): TGCGCCAGCAGTGGGGGGCGGGGGGCTCAAGAGACCCAGTACTTC. This gives the protein CASSGGRGAQETQYF.

V and J are TRBV19 and TRBJ1-3; the D is unclear. V was pared by 3 bases and J by 1 base, with 4 bases between. The CDR3 consists of 13 residues. CDR1 and CDR2 (germline): LNHDA, SQIVND (reference sequence). CDR3 sequence reads: CASSIVSGNTIYF. CDR3 in DNA: TGTGCCAGTAGTATCGTTTCTGGAAACACCATATATTTT.

The V and J genes are TRBV6-5 and TRBJ1-3, with D hard to call. CDR1 and CDR2 from the germline V gene are MNHEY and SVGAGI. The CDR3 contains 12 residues. The ends were cut back, 6 bases at V and 4 bases at J, with 7 bases in the middle. The CDR3 here is CASSATGNTIYF. The CDR3 region has the DNA TGTGCCAGCAGCGCTACAGGAAACACCATATATTTT.

This chain connects TRBV30 to TRBJ2-5, with D possibly matching TRBD1 (6 bases). V was shortened by 1 base and J by 5 bases, with 8 bases between the two germline ends. The length of the CDR3 is 12 residues. Germline V gene lookup returns CDR1 GTSNPN and CDR2 SVGIG (reference sequence). As DNA, the CDR3 is TGTGCCTGGAGTGGGACAGTGGAGACCCAGTACTTC. This translates into CAWSGTVETQYF.

This chain connects TRBV5-1 to TRBJ2-7, with a possible D match to TRBD2 (6 bases). V gave up 4 bases and J gave up 6 bases, with 20 bases separating them. Germline V gives CDR1 SGHRS, CDR2 YFSETQ. CDR3 length: 15 residues. CDR3 in amino acids: CASSPYGGRSGEQYF. CDR3 nucleotide sequence: TGCGCCAGCAGCCCTTATGGGGGGAGAAGTGGCGAGCAGTACTTC.

The genes are TRBV5-1 and TRBJ1-4; D is unclear. The germline V gene encodes CDR1 SGHRS and CDR2 YFSETQ. The length of the CDR3 is 15 residues. The germline V and J ends were trimmed by 1 base and 6 bases, with 13 bases remaining between them. CDR3 sequence: CASSLSSPMYEKLFF. DNA for the CDR3: TGCGCCAGCAGCTTGTCCTCGCCCATGTATGAAAAACTGTTTTTT.

The gene calls are TRBV30 and TRBJ2-7; D is uncertain. Trimming removed 4 bases at V and 5 bases at J, with 0 bases between. The CDR3 is 8 amino acids. The germline gives CDR1 GTSNPN, CDR2 SVGIG (reference sequence). CDR3 in DNA: TGTGCCTGGAACGAGCAGTACTTC. Protein: CAWNEQYF.

CDR3 sequence: CASSPRTGLYGYTF. DNA of the CDR3: TGTGCCAGCAGCCCCCGGACAGGACTCTATGGCTACACCTTC. The rearrangement links TRBV9 to TRBJ1-2; 7 bases fit TRBD1. Germline lookup yields CDR1 SGDLS and CDR2 YYNGEE. This CDR3 spans 14 amino acids. The ends lost 4 bases at V and 4 bases at J; junction bases unmatched: 7.

The chain links TRBV9 to TRBJ1-2; possible D gene TRBD1, 6 bases. Germline CDR1 SGDLS, CDR2 YYNGEE. There are 14 residues in the CDR3. Trimming shortened V by 4 bases and J by 7 bases, and 17 bases separated the two germline ends. Here the CDR3 DNA reads TGTGCCAGCAGCCCCCGGGTAATCAGGGGTGGCTACACCTTC. Translating it yields CASSPRVIRGGYTF.

This chain connects TRBV7-3 to TRBJ2-1, with D perhaps TRBD2 (5 bases). Trimming removed 0 bases at V and 10 bases at J, with 10 bases between. The CDR3 contains 13 residues. Germline loops: CDR1 SGHTA, CDR2 FQGTGA. This CDR3 reads CASSLTAGGEQFF. CDR3 sequence (DNA): TGTGCCAGCAGCTTAACGGCGGGTGGGGAGCAGTTCTTC.

This rearrangement joins TRBV28 to TRBJ2-5, with D possibly being TRBD2 (5 bases). In germline, CDR1 is MDHEN, CDR2 SYDVKM. The CDR3 is made up of 15 amino acids. Deletions cut 3 bases from V and 1 base from J, with 12 bases between. CDR3 nucleotide sequence: TGTGCCAGCAGTTTCTCGGGATCCCCCCAAGAGACCCAGTACTTC. It specifies CASSFSGSPQETQYF.

The chain carries TRBV6-4 and TRBJ1-2, with D perhaps TRBD1 (6 bases). V lost 9 bases, J lost 4 bases, and 18 bases lay in between. Germline CDR1 MRHNA, CDR2 SNTAGT. CDR3 size: 14 residues. DNA for the CDR3: TGTGCCAGACTTCCTCAGGGGTGTGGCTATGGCTACACCTTC. It yields the protein CARLPQGCGYGYTF.

The rearrangement joins TRBV10-3 to TRBJ2-1; 8 nucleotides line up with TRBD2. CDR1 is ENHRY and CDR2 is SYGVKD in the germline V gene. The trim removed 6 bases at V and 1 base at J, leaving 2 bases unmatched. This CDR3 is 14 amino acids long. This chain's CDR3 is CAIRPSGSYNEQFF. The CDR3 nucleotides read TGTGCCATCAGGCCTAGCGGGTCCTACAATGAGCAGTTCTTC.

This clone was seen only once. The chain has TRBV10-3 and TRBJ2-5; tentative D call: TRBD1 (7 bases). This CDR3 comprises 17 residues. Trimming removed 4 bases at V and 5 bases at J, with 23 bases between. Per germline, CDR1 ENHRY and CDR2 SYGVKD. CDR3 amino acids: CAISGQGTVAGRETQYF. The DNA of the CDR3 is TGTGCCATCAGTGGACAGGGAACGGTTGCGGGGCGGGAGACCCAGTACTTC.

CDR3 bases: TGTGCCACCAGCAGAGCCGACAGGGGCCGGGATGGCTACACCTTC. Residues: CATSRADRGRDGYTF. The rearrangement joins TRBV15 to TRBJ1-2, with 8 bases fitting TRBD1. After removal of 1 base from V and 6 bases from J, the junction contained 7 bases not matched to a gene. The CDR3 runs to 15 residues. Looked up from germline, CDR1 is LNHNV and CDR2 is YYDKDF (reference sequence).

This sequence joins TRBV7-2 and TRBJ2-6; tentative D call: TRBD2 (5 bases). Per the germline V gene, CDR1 is SGHTA and CDR2 is FQGNSA. V lost 5 bases and J 0 bases, leaving 5 bases between the germline ends. The CDR3 is 14 amino acids. CDR3 nucleotides: TGTGCCAGCAGCGGACTCTCTGGGGCCAACGTCCTGACTTTC. Its protein product is CASSGLSGANVLTF.

The chain couples TRBV29-1 to TRBJ1-2; TRBD1 matches 9 bases. The germline V gene encodes CDR1 SQVTM and CDR2 ANQGSEA. Trimming removed 5 bases from V and 3 bases from J; junction bases left unmatched: 4. The CDR3 is 13 residues long. The CDR3 bases are TGCAGCGTTTTTAGACAGGGGGACTATGGCTACACCTTC. As protein: CSVFRQGDYGYTF.

The chain employs TRBV18 and TRBJ2-7; no clear D gene. CDR1 and CDR2 from the germline V gene are KGHSH and LQKENI. The CDR3 extends over 11 amino acids. V dropped 6 bases and J dropped 6 bases, with 9 bases sitting between them. The CDR3, as DNA: TGTGCCAGCTCCCAAGAGGCCGAGCAGTACTTC. Its translation: CASSQEAEQYF.

This chain joins TRBV7-8 and TRBJ1-4; D may be TRBD1 (6 bases). CDR1 and CDR2 (germline): SGHVS, FQNEAQ. The CDR3 is made up of 15 amino acids. V was cut by 0 bases and J by 8 bases, with 13 bases left in between. The CDR3 DNA reads as TGTGCCAGCAGCTTAGCGGGGGCGATTGGGGAAAAACTGTTTTTT. Residues: CASSLAGAIGEKLFF.

For the CDR3, the DNA is TGTGCCAGCAGATCTCCGGGAAATGAGCAGTTCTTC. Translated: CASRSPGNEQFF. The chain links TRBV7-6 to TRBJ2-1, with D tentatively TRBD2 (5 bases). Germline CDR1 is SGHVS and CDR2 is FNYEAQ. V lost 6 bases to trimming and J lost 7 bases, with 10 bases between them. CDR3 length: 12 residues. Complete variable domain (other parts from reference TRBV7-6 and TRBJ2-1): GAGVSQSPRYKVTKRGQDVALRCDPISGHVSLYWYRQALGQGPEFLTYFNYEAQQDKSGLPNDRFSAERPEGSISTLTIQRTEQRDSAMYRCASRSPGNEQFFGPGTRLTVL.

With regard to this clone: Other nucleotide sequences in the sample specify the same CDR3. This sequence joins TRBV7-2 and TRBJ2-7; 9 bases are a match to TRBD2. Germline V lookup: CDR1 SGHTA, CDR2 FQGNSA. This CDR3 region has 16 residues. V dropped 0 bases and J dropped 7; count of bases not matched to a gene: 10. The CDR3 loop is CASSLASGGSPGEQYF. The CDR3 bases are TGTGCCAGCAGCTTAGCGAGCGGGGGGTCACCGGGGGAGCAGTACTTC.

This rearrangement joins TRBV11-1 to TRBJ2-5; no reliable D call. This CDR3 comprises 13 residues. V lost 1 base to trimming and J lost 4 bases, with 7 bases between them. The germline gives CDR1 SGHAT, CDR2 FQDESV (reference sequence). The CDR3 protein is CASSLGRVETQYF. The CDR3 DNA is TGTGCCAGCAGCTTAGGACGGGTAGAGACCCAGTACTTC.

This clone was recorded only once. The chain employs TRBV4-2 and TRBJ2-3; no firm D call. The ends were cut back, 2 bases at V and 0 bases at J, with 9 bases in the middle. The CDR3 runs 15 residues. Germline V gene data show CDR1 as LGHNA and CDR2 as YNFKEQ. The CDR3 DNA reads TGTGCCAGCAGCCAACTACCTACTAGCACAGATACGCAGTATTTT. Translated: CASSQLPTSTDTQYF.

The chain recombines TRBV2 with TRBJ2-7; 9 nucleotides line up with TRBD1. There are 17 residues in the CDR3. Germline-derived CDR1 and CDR2 are SNHLY and FYNNEI. Losses at the gene ends were 3 bases for V and 2 bases for J; bases not matched to a gene: 11. The CDR3 coding sequence is TGTGCCAGCAGTGACTCAGGAGGGACAGGGAAACCCTACGAGCAGTACTTC. Amino acids: CASSDSGGTGKPYEQYF. Complete variable domain (other parts from reference TRBV2 and TRBJ2-7): EPEVTQTPSHQVTQMGQEVILRCVPISNHLYFYWYRQILGQKVEFLVSFYNNEISEKSEIFDDQFSVERPDGSNFTLKIRSTKLEDSAMYFCASSDSGGTGKPYEQYFGPGTRLTVT.